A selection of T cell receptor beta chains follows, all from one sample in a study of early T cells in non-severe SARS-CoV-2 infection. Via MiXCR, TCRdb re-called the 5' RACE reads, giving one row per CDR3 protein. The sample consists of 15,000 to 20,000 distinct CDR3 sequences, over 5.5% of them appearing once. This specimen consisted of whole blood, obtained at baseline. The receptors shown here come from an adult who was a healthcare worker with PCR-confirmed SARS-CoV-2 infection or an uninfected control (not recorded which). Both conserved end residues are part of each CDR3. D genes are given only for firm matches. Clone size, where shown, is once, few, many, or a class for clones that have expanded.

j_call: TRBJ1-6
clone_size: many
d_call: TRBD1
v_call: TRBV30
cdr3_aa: CAWSPGTVSSSPLHF
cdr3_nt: TGTGCCTGGAGTCCCGGGACAGTCTCCTCATCACCCCTCCACTTT

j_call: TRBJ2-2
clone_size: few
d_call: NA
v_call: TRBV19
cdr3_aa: CASSIEVNTGELFF
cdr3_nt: TGTGCCAGTAGTATAGAGGTTAACACCGGGGAGCTGTTTTTT

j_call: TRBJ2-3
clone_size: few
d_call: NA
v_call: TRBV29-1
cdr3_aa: CSVEYGTPGADTQYF
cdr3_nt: TGCAGCGTTGAATACGGCACACCGGGCGCAGATACGCAGTATTTT

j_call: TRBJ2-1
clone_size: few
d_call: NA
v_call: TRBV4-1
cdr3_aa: CASSQDWGPRANEQFF
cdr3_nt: TGCGCCAGCAGCCAAGATTGGGGCCCCAGGGCGAATGAGCAGTTCTTC

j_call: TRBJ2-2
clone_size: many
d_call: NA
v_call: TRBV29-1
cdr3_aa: CSVRQGIPGELFF
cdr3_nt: TGCAGCGTTAGGCAGGGTATCCCCGGGGAGCTGTTTTTT

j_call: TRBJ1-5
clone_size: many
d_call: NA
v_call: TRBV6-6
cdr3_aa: CASSYSNREGQPQHF
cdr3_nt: TGTGCCAGCAGTTACTCGAATAGGGAGGGGCAGCCCCAGCATTTT

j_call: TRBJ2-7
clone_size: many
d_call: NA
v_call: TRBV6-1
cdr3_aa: CASRAATYEQYF
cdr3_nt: TGTGCCAGCAGGGCGGCAACCTACGAGCAGTACTTC

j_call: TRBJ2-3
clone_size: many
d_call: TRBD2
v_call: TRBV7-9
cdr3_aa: CASSLLPGLAGAWTPQYF
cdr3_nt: TGTGCCAGCAGCCTCCTTCCGGGACTAGCGGGGGCCTGGACGCCGCAGTATTTT

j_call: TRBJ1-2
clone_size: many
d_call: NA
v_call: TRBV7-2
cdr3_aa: CASSLVAARAYGYTF
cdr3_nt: TGTGCCAGCAGCTTAGTAGCGGCCAGGGCCTATGGCTACACCTTC

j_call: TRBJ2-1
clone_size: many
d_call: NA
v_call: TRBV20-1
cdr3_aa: CSASPRGGLNEQFF
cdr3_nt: TGCAGTGCTAGTCCTCGCGGGGGCCTCAATGAGCAGTTCTTC

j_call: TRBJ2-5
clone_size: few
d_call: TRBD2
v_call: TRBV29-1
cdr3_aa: CSVPAGDQETQYF
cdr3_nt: TGCAGCGTTCCAGCGGGGGACCAAGAGACCCAGTACTTC

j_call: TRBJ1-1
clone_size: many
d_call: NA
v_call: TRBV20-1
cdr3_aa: CSARVEGGAPEAFF
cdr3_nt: TGCAGTGCTAGAGTCGAAGGGGGGGCCCCTGAAGCTTTCTTT

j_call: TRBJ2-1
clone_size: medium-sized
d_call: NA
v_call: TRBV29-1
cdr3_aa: CSVGDNEQFF
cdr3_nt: TGCAGCGTCGGGGACAATGAGCAGTTCTTC

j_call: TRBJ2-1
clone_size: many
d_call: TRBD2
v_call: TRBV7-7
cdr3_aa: CASSLVPLPGLAGGEQFF
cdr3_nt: TGTGCTAGCAGCTTAGTGCCCCTGCCGGGACTAGCGGGGGGCGAGCAGTTCTTC

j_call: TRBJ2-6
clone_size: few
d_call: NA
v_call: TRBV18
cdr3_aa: CASSPVQSGSGANVLTF
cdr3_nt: TGTGCCAGCTCACCCGTACAAAGTGGCTCTGGGGCCAACGTCCTGACTTTC

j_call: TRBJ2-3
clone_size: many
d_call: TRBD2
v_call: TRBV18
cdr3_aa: CASSPTTSPLTDTQYF
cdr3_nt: TGTGCCAGCTCACCAACGACTAGCCCTCTCACAGATACGCAGTATTTT

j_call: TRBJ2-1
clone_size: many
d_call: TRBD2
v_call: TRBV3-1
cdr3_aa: CASSRLAASYNEQFF
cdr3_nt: TGTGCCAGCAGCCGACTAGCGGCCTCCTACAATGAGCAGTTCTTC

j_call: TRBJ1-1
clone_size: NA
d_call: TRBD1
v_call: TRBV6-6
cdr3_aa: CASRGPGTGDTEAFF
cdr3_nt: TGTGCCAGCAGAGGACCCGGGACAGGGGACACTGAAGCTTTCTTT

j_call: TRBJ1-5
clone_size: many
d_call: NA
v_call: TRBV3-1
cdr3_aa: CASSKSGADQPQHF
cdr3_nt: TGTGCCAGCAGCAAGTCAGGGGCGGATCAGCCCCAGCATTTT

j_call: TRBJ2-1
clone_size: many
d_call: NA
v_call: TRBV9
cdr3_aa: CASSRDLDNEQFF
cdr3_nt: TGTGCCAGCAGTAGGGACTTGGACAATGAGCAGTTCTTC

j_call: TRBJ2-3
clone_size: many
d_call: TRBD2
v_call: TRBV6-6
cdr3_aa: CASSGLERDTDTQYF
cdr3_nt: TGTGCCAGCAGCGGACTAGAAAGGGACACAGATACGCAGTATTTT

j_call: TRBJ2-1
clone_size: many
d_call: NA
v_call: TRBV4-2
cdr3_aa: CASSQEVQRPSYNEQFF
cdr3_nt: TGTGCCAGCAGCCAAGAGGTCCAGCGGCCCTCCTACAATGAGCAGTTCTTC

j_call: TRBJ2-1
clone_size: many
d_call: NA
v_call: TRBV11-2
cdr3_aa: CASSFLGGAVTYNEQFF
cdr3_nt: TGTGCCAGCAGCTTTCTTGGGGGGGCCGTAACCTACAATGAGCAGTTCTTC

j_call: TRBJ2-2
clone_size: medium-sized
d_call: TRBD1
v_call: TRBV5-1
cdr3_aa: CASSLVGQGTGELFF
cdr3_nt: TGCGCCAGCAGCTTGGTGGGACAGGGAACCGGGGAGCTGTTTTTT

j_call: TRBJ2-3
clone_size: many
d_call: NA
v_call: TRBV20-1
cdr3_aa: CSVSGGSDTQYF
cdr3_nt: TGCAGTGTCTCCGGGGGCTCAGATACGCAGTATTTT

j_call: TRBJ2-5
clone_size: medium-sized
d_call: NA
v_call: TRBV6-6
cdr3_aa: CASSYPRTHEITETQYF
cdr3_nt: TGTGCCAGCAGTTACCCCCGGACTCATGAGATTACAGAGACCCAGTACTTC

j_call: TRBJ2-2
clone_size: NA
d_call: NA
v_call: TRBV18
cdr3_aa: CASSYYRDTPTGELFF
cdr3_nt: TGTGCCAGCTCGTATTACCGGGATACCCCAACCGGGGAGCTGTTTTTT

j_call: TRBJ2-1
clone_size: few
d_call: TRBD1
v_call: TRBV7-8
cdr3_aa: CASSLDRGAHYNEQFF
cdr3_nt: TGTGCCAGCAGCTTGGACAGGGGCGCCCACTACAATGAGCAGTTCTTC